Listed here are 20 T cell receptor beta chains from one sample, sequenced in a study of T-cell memory formation after mild COVID-19. Using its own MiXCR run on the 5' RACE reads, TCRdb lists one record per CDR3 protein. Among some 100,000 distinct CDR3 sequences listed, 11% were seen once. The sample consisted of PBMCs or a T cell subset sorted from them (not recorded which). These receptors were collected from a man between 18 and 29 years old who had mild COVID-19 (a few samples of this study predate the infection). Cell type and time point are not known.

CDR3 in DNA: TGTGCCAGCAGCCCCCTTTCGGCGGATGGCTACACCTTC. This translates into CASSPLSADGYTF. The chain carries TRBV7-2 and TRBJ1-2; D gene ambiguous. CDR3 length: 13 residues. Germline V gene lookup returns CDR1 SGHTA and CDR2 FQGNSA. The ends were cut back, 5 bases at V and 6 bases at J, with 13 bases in the middle.

This clonotype was detected only a few times. The chain has TRBV6-5 and TRBJ2-1, with TRBD2 identical over 8 bases. Germline V lookup: CDR1 MNHEY, CDR2 SVGAGI. CDR3 length: 14 residues. J lost 8 bases, V lost 2 bases, and 5 bases had no gene match. CDR3 nucleotides: TGTGCCAGCAGTTACACGTCGGGAGGGGATGAGCAGTTCTTC. It encodes CASSYTSGGDEQFF.

This rearrangement joins TRBV21-1 to TRBJ2-2; the table names TRBD1, a call not compared with the DNA. TRBV21-1 is noted as a pseudogene. The CDR3 sequence is 15 residues long. CDR3 nucleotide sequence: TGTGCCAGCAGCACCCGGACAGGGGTTACCGGGGAGCTGTTTTTT. It is translated as CASSTRTGVTGELFF.

In this sample, this clonotype turned up a few times. The chain employs TRBV7-9 and TRBJ1-1, with D perhaps matching TRBD1 (5 bases). The CDR3 is 13 amino acids. Trimming removed 5 bases from V and 4 bases from J, with 11 bases in between. Per the germline V gene, CDR1 is SEHNR and CDR2 is FQNEAQ (reference sequence). CDR3 DNA sequence: TGTGCCAGCAGCCCGACAGATTCCACTGAAGCTTTCTTT. Its protein product is CASSPTDSTEAFF.

The genes are TRBV13 and TRBJ2-7; TRBD2 might be the D (5 bases). The CDR3 consists of 14 residues. The ends were cut back, 2 bases at V and 4 bases at J, with 12 bases in the middle. In germline, CDR1 is PRHDT, CDR2 FYEKMQ (reference sequence). DNA for the CDR3: TGTGCCAGCAGCTTACGGGGTAGCAGGTACGAGCAGTACTTC. Encoded protein: CASSLRGSRYEQYF.

The chain recombines TRBV27 with TRBJ2-2, with TRBD1 as a possible D gene (5 bases). The V gene lost 4 bases and the J gene lost 2 bases, with 11 bases spanning the gap. Germline V gene sequence: CDR1 MNHEY, CDR2 SMNVEV (reference sequence). CDR3 length equals 15 residues. CDR3 sequence (DNA): TGTGCCAGCAGTTCAGAAGGGGCCAACACCGGGGAGCTGTTTTTT. Encoded protein: CASSSEGANTGELFF.

This clonotype showed up many times. The junction departs from germline at one end; a sequencing error may be responsible. The V gene is TRBV27, the J gene TRBJ1-2, with D maybe TRBD1 (6 bases). The CDR3 is 14 amino acids. Germline-derived CDR1 and CDR2 are MNHEY and SMNVEV (reference sequence). CDR3 loop: CASGWKGHNHGYTF. As DNA, the CDR3 is TGTGCCAGCGGATGGAAGGGACATAACCATGGCTACACCTTC.

This rearrangement joins TRBV28 to TRBJ1-4, with D perhaps matching TRBD1 (6 bases). The length of the CDR3 is 16 residues. Germline V gene lookup returns CDR1 MDHEN and CDR2 SYDVKM. V was clipped by 4 bases and J by 5 bases, with 17 bases between them. The CDR3 here is CASSSPGMGANEKLFF. The CDR3 nucleotides read TGTGCCAGCAGTTCTCCGGGGATGGGGGCGAATGAAAAACTGTTTTTT.

This clonotype turned up a few times. The chain uses TRBV14 and TRBJ2-1; D is uncertain. Germline V gene data show CDR1 as SGHDN and CDR2 as FVKESK. This CDR3 spans 14 amino acids. V dropped 4 bases and J dropped 3 bases, with 10 bases sitting between them. The CDR3 is CASSPSGIYNEQFF. The CDR3 DNA follows: TGTGCCAGCAGCCCATCGGGTATCTACAATGAGCAGTTCTTC.

J is TRBJ2-1 and V is TRBV11-2, with 8 nucleotides matching TRBD2. CDR1 SGHAT and CDR2 FQNNGV come from the germline V gene. CDR3 length: 14 amino acids. With 6 bases clipped from V and 1 base from J, the junction kept 2 bases outside the gene matches. CDR3 nucleotides: TGTGCCAGCAGTACTAGCGGATCCTACAATGAGCAGTTCTTC. This codes for CASSTSGSYNEQFF.

This clonotype has ten or more counts. The genes are TRBV29-1 and TRBJ2-2; D not certain. V was shortened by 5 bases and J by 3 bases, with 10 bases between the two germline ends. The CDR3 consists of 13 residues. Germline lookup yields CDR1 SQVTM and CDR2 ANQGSEA. The CDR3 DNA follows: TGCAGCGTTTCTCGGCCTTACACCGGGGAGCTGTTTTTT. Translated, it gives CSVSRPYTGELFF.

This clonotype was seen a handful of times. V gene TRBV12-3 or TRBV12-4 combines with J gene TRBJ2-7; the D is unclear. The CDR3 consists of 16 residues. V gave up 0 bases and J gave up 4 bases, with 16 bases separating them. The CDR3 sequence is CASSLAGRGPTYEQYF. CDR3 bases: TGTGCCAGCAGTTTAGCGGGTCGTGGACCCACGTACGAGCAGTACTTC.

This sequence joins TRBV12-3 or TRBV12-4 and TRBJ2-6; D not certain. This CDR3 is built from 14 residues. The ends were cut back, 3 bases at V and 2 bases at J, with 5 bases in the middle. The DNA for the CDR3 is TGTGCCAGCAGTTTTGATCCTGGGGCCAACGTCCTGACTTTC. Translating it yields CASSFDPGANVLTF.

The J gene is TRBJ2-7, the V gene TRBV4-1, with TRBD1 as a possible D gene (5 bases). V dropped 0 bases and J dropped 4 bases, with 7 bases sitting between them. Looked up from germline, CDR1 is MGHRA and CDR2 is YSYEKL. There are 13 residues in the CDR3. The CDR3 DNA reads TGCGCCAGCAGCCAAGAGTCAGGGTACGAGCAGTACGTC. Its translation: CASSQESGYEQYV.

This clonotype occurred many times. The germline gene is not matched at one end of the junction; a read error may be the cause. The chain has TRBV4-3 and TRBJ2-1, with 7 bases fitting TRBD1. This CDR3 contains 13 residues. Per the germline V gene, CDR1 is LGHNA and CDR2 is YSLEER. DNA for the CDR3: TGCGCCAGCAGTCAAGCAGGGGGAAGAGAGCAGTTCTTC. Translating gives CASSQAGGREQFF.

This clonotype was detected a few times. The rearrangement links TRBV6-5 to TRBJ2-1; weak D call: TRBD2 (5 bases). CDR3 length: 13 amino acids. Trimming shortened V by 0 bases and J by 8 bases, and 8 bases separated the two germline ends. Per the germline V gene, CDR1 is MNHEY and CDR2 is SVGAGI. CDR3 sequence reads: CASSYSRGYEQFF. The CDR3 bases are TGTGCCAGCAGTTACTCGAGAGGGTATGAGCAGTTCTTC.

This clonotype was picked up many times. The chain is built from TRBV7-9 and TRBJ2-7; D is possibly TRBD2 (7 bases). V was cut by 1 base and J by 1 base, with 8 bases left in between. The germline CDR1 and CDR2 sequences are SEHNR and FQNEAQ (reference sequence). The CDR3 is 14 amino acids. DNA for the CDR3: TGTGCCAGCAGCTTAGAGGGGGGGTCCTACGAGCAGTACTTC. Encoded protein: CASSLEGGSYEQYF.

The V call is TRBV12-3 or TRBV12-4, the J call TRBJ2-2, with a weak D call TRBD2 (6 bases). Trimming removed 7 bases from V and 7 bases from J, with 19 bases in between. This CDR3 region has 15 residues. CDR3 bases: TGTGCCAGCACCGGGGGTCAGGGTCCGGGCGGGGAGCTGTTTTTT. The encoded protein is CASTGGQGPGGELFF.

Only a few counts were recorded for this clonotype. The chain has TRBV5-6 and TRBJ2-7, with 11 bases identical to TRBD2. The CDR3 totals 14 residues. The V gene end was trimmed by 4 bases and the J gene end by 2 bases; junction bases not matched to a gene: 2. The V gene's germline CDR1 is SGHDT and CDR2 YYEEEE. This CDR3 reads CASSVGLAAYEQYV. The CDR3 nucleotides are TGTGCCAGCAGCGTGGGACTAGCGGCCTACGAGCAGTACGTC.

The chain recombines TRBV7-9 with TRBJ2-1; D is undetermined. This CDR3 has 12 residues. Germline values: CDR1 SEHNR, CDR2 FQNEAQ (reference sequence). V was pared by 4 bases and J by 5 bases, with 6 bases between. The DNA for the CDR3 is TGTGCCAGCAGCTCATATGACAATGAGCAGTTCTTC. Its translation is CASSSYDNEQFF.